The 2 T cell receptor beta chains below come from one sample, sequenced in a study of long-term antiretroviral therapy in people with HIV. Survey-level resolution applied to immunoSEQ assay v3.0. Some clones are missing from TCRdb's copy, which holds only in-frame ones; the method was immunoSEQ multiplex PCR. The repertoire includes around 38,000 clones, about 94% of them detected once, and around 2% sits in the top ten. The sequencing used unsorted PBMCs, collected about 9 years after starting antiretroviral therapy. These receptors came from a man under 40 with HIV.

The CDR3 here is CASNPRQSQETQYF. The CDR3 nucleotides are TGTGCCAGCAACCCCAGACAGTCGCAAGAGACCCAGTACTTC. The rearrangement joins TRBV2 to TRBJ2-5, with a possible D match to TRBD1 (5 bases). In germline, CDR1 is SNHLY, CDR2 FYNNEI. The CDR3 is made up of 14 amino acids. V was trimmed by 7 bases and J by 2 bases, leaving 14 bases between them.

This clone was seen only once. The rearrangement uses TRBV28 and TRBJ2-7, with TRBD2 matching over 11 bases. J was trimmed by 3 bases and V by 6 bases; bases with no gene match: 7. Germline values: CDR1 MDHEN, CDR2 SYDVKM. CDR3 size: 15 residues. CDR3 coding DNA: TGTGCCAGCAGCCAGCCGGGACTAGCGGTCTACGAGCAGTACTTC. This encodes CASSQPGLAVYEQYF.